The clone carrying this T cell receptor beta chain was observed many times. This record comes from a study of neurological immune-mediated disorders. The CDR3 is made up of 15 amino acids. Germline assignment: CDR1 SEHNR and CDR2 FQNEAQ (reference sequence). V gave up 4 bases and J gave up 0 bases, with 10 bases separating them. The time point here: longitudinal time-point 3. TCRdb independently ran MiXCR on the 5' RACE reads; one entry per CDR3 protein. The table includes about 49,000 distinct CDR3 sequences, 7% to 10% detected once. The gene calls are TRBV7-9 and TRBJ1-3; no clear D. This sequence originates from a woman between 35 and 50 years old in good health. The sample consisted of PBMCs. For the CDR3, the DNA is TGTGCCAGCAGCTCGATCACCAGCTCTGGAAACACCATATATTTT. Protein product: CASSSITSSGNTIYF. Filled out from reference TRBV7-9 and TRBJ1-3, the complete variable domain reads DTGVSQNPRHKITKRGQNVTFRCDPISEHNRLYWYRQTLGQGPEFLTYFQNEAQLEKSRLLSDRFSAERPKGSFSTLEIQRTEQGDSAMYLCASSSITSSGNTIYFGEGSWLTVV.